One and the same sample provided the 9 T cell receptor beta chains below, sequenced in a study of CD8 T cells in Susac syndrome. RNA was extracted with the RNeasy kit, and a quantity of roughly 0.5 to 1 ug was reverse transcribed using random hexamers. TCRdb re-derived calls from the immunoSEQ multiplex PCR reads in MiXCR, one entry per CDR3 protein. Among roughly 130,000 distinct CDR3 sequences listed, 90% to 95% were seen once. What was sequenced was CD4+ T cells from PBMCs. The receptors were gathered from a human donor in good health.

This chain connects TRBV7-2 to TRBJ1-5; tentatively, D is TRBD1 (6 bases). This CDR3 spans 13 amino acids. From germline, CDR1 is SGHTA and CDR2 FQGNSA. V lost 4 bases to trimming and J lost 6 bases, with 10 bases between them. The CDR3 region has the DNA TGTGCCAGCAGCTCCGGACAGACTCAGCCCCAGCATTTT. Its protein product is CASSSGQTQPQHF.

The chain combines TRBV18 with TRBJ2-7; D ambiguous. The germline V gene encodes CDR1 KGHSH and CDR2 LQKENI. There are 13 residues in the CDR3. Between the trimmed V and J ends, which lost 6 bases and 2 bases, there was a span of 11 bases. CDR3 amino acids: CASSSTSTYEQYF. The CDR3 DNA follows: TGTGCCAGCTCCTCAACGTCTACCTACGAGCAGTACTTC.

The chain joins TRBV3-1 to TRBJ1-5; D is unresolved. Germline lookup yields CDR1 LGHDT and CDR2 YNNKEL (reference sequence). This CDR3 is built from 12 residues. V gave up 2 bases and J gave up 3 bases, with 2 bases separating them. CDR3 loop: CASSQTNQPQHF. The CDR3 bases are TGTGCCAGCAGCCAAACCAATCAGCCCCAGCATTTT. Variable domain in full (rest from reference TRBV3-1 and TRBJ1-5): DTAVSQTPKYLVTQMGNDKSIKCEQNLGHDTMYWYKQDSKKFLKIMFSYNNKELIINETVPNRFSPKSPDKAHLNLHINSLELGDSAVYFCASSQTNQPQHFGDGTRLSIL.

This sequence joins TRBV7-8 and TRBJ2-7; 13 nucleotides line up with TRBD2. Germline trimming cut 5 bases from V and 1 base from J; bases unmatched to any gene: 2. CDR1 and CDR2 (germline): SGHVS, FQNEAQ. The CDR3 sequence is 15 residues long. In DNA, the CDR3 is TGTGCCAGCAGCCGGACTAGCGGGAGTTCCTACGAGCAGTACTTC. Encoded protein: CASSRTSGSSYEQYF.

The chain uses TRBV12-3 or TRBV12-4 and TRBJ1-4, with unresolved D. V gave up 4 bases and J gave up 3 bases, with 3 bases separating them. The CDR3 has 12 residues. The CDR3: CASSYPNEKLFF. In nucleotides, the CDR3 is TGTGCCAGCAGTTACCCTAATGAAAAACTGTTTTTT.

The chain couples TRBV2 to TRBJ1-4, with D maybe TRBD1 (5 bases). Germline-derived CDR1 and CDR2 are SNHLY and FYNNEI. This CDR3 comprises 12 residues. V was shortened by 6 bases and J by 4 bases, with 6 bases between the two germline ends. The CDR3 loop is CASRRGNEKLFF. CDR3 sequence (DNA): TGTGCCAGCAGGAGGGGTAATGAAAAACTGTTTTTT.

V and J are TRBV6-1 and TRBJ2-4, with D possibly being TRBD1 (6 bases). In germline, CDR1 is MNHNS, CDR2 SASEGT. V lost 6 bases, J lost 0 bases, and 15 bases lay in between. The CDR3 runs 16 residues. For the CDR3, the DNA is TGTGCCAGCAGGCACAGGGTAGGGGAAGCCAAAAACATTCAGTACTTC. Translated, it gives CASRHRVGEAKNIQYF.

The chain uses TRBV28 and TRBJ1-5; TRBD1 might be the D (5 bases). Germline loops: CDR1 MDHEN, CDR2 SYDVKM. The CDR3 has 16 amino acids. The germline V and J ends were trimmed by 3 bases and 4 bases, with 16 bases remaining between them. The CDR3 sequence: CASSFEGRGANQPQHF. CDR3 sequence (DNA): TGTGCCAGCAGTTTTGAGGGGCGAGGCGCTAATCAGCCCCAGCATTTT.

This chain connects TRBV3-1 to TRBJ1-4; D unclear. This CDR3 is 15 amino acids long. CDR1 and CDR2 (germline): LGHDT, YNNKEL (reference sequence). Trimming stripped 3 bases from V and 0 bases from J, with 8 bases between. CDR3 DNA sequence: TGTGCCAGCAGCCATAATGCGGCAACTAATGAAAAACTGTTTTTT. This gives the protein CASSHNAATNEKLFF.